Each of the 19 T cell receptor beta chains below was sequenced from the same sample in a study of cytomegalovirus exposure and HLA in healthy donors. The PCR made use of 60 Vbeta and 13 Jbeta primers. Only in-frame clones appear in the TCRdb table, and some are missing; sequencing was by immunoSEQ multiplex PCR. This sample carries about 180,000 clones, over 70% of them seen once, and the ten largest clones take more than 0.45%. The source material was PBMCs. The receptors originated from a woman between 50 and 59 years old in good health and CMV-seronegative.

This chain uses TRBV30 with TRBJ1-4, with D possibly TRBD1 on 5 matching bases. The CDR3 totals 16 residues. CDR1 is GTSNPN and CDR2 is SVGIG in the germline V gene (reference sequence). Deletions cut 1 base from V and 0 bases from J, with 12 bases between. CDR3: CAWSGGQHATNEKLFF. In DNA, the CDR3 is TGTGCCTGGAGTGGGGGCCAGCATGCAACTAATGAAAAACTGTTTTTT.

The chain recombines TRBV5-1 with TRBJ2-5; D gene ambiguous. CDR3 length equals 13 residues. V lost 6 bases, J lost 4 bases, and 13 bases lay in between. Germline lookup yields CDR1 SGHRS and CDR2 YFSETQ. CDR3 sequence: CASTTLPGETQYF. CDR3 nucleotide sequence: TGCGCCAGCACCACATTACCGGGAGAGACCCAGTACTTC.

The V gene is TRBV7-6, the J gene TRBJ2-1; 9 bases align to TRBD1. V shed 4 bases and J 3 bases; nucleotides not matched to a gene: 7. The CDR3 sequence is 16 residues long. Germline values: CDR1 SGHVS, CDR2 FNYEAQ. CDR3 bases: TGTGCCAGCAGCTCCTCCCGGGACAGGGTCTACAATGAGCAGTTCTTC. Amino acid sequence: CASSSSRDRVYNEQFF.

The V and J genes are TRBV10-2 and TRBJ1-5; 7 nucleotides line up with TRBD1. V was pared by 4 bases and J by 7 bases, with 4 bases of the junction left unmatched. This CDR3 comprises 13 residues. Germline V gene sequence: CDR1 WSHSY, CDR2 SAAADI. The CDR3 region has the DNA TGCGCCAGCAGTGCGACAGGGCAACAGCCCCAGCATTTT. Amino acids: CASSATGQQPQHF.

The CDR3 spells CASSKGKGAPTEAFF. The CDR3 coding sequence is TGTGCCAGCAGCAAAGGAAAGGGGGCGCCAACTGAAGCTTTCTTT. The chain combines TRBV21-1 with TRBJ1-1; the table gives TRBD1 as D, unverified against the DNA. TRBV21-1 is a pseudogene. The CDR3 is made up of 15 amino acids.

V and J are TRBV7-8 and TRBJ2-7, with TRBD2 matching over 11 bases. The CDR3 is made up of 15 amino acids. CDR1 and CDR2 (germline): SGHVS, FQNEAQ. V shed 3 bases, J shed 4 bases, and the junction held 5 bases outside the gene matches. The CDR3 nucleotides read TGTGCCAGCAGCTTGACGACTAGCGGGGCATACGAGCAGTACTTC. Amino acid sequence: CASSLTTSGAYEQYF.

The J gene is TRBJ2-5, the V gene TRBV7-2; 10 positions agree with TRBD1. This CDR3 spans 16 amino acids. V was clipped by 6 bases and J by 5 bases; unmatched bases: 12. CDR1 is SGHTA, CDR2 FQGNSA, per germline. The DNA of the CDR3 is TGTGCCAGCAGTCTTACCCGGGACAGGGGTACGGAGACCCAGTACTTC. This gives the protein CASSLTRDRGTETQYF.

This clone was seen only a few times. The chain recombines TRBV6-6 with TRBJ2-1; D gene uncertain. This CDR3 has 15 residues. Germline lookup yields CDR1 MNHNY and CDR2 SVGAGI (reference sequence). The V end lost 0 bases, the J end lost 3 bases, and 9 bases lay between the germline ends. The DNA for the CDR3 is TGTGCCAGCAGTTACTCCGCGATGAACTACAATGAGCAGTTCTTC. It translates to CASSYSAMNYNEQFF.

This chain uses TRBV5-6 with TRBJ2-1; 9 positions match TRBD2. The ends lost 1 base at V and 10 bases at J; junction bases unmatched: 3. This CDR3 contains 13 residues. CDR1 and CDR2 (germline): SGHDT, YYEEEE. CDR3 bases: TGTGCCAGCAGCTTGAGGCTAGCGGGAGAGCAGTTCTTC. It translates to CASSLRLAGEQFF.

The chain carries TRBV7-8 and TRBJ2-7; weak D call: TRBD2 (6 bases). This CDR3 region has 16 residues. Germline-derived CDR1 and CDR2 are SGHVS and FQNEAQ. V was clipped by 1 base and J by 6 bases, with 19 bases between them. Written as DNA, the CDR3 is TGTGCCAGCAGCTTAGTGGGGGGTTTAAGGAATGCCGAGCAGTACTTC. Its translation is CASSLVGGLRNAEQYF. The variable domain in full, with the rest retrieved from reference TRBV7-8 and TRBJ2-7, is GAGVSQSPRYKVAKRGQDVALRCDPISGHVSLFWYQQALGQGPEFLTYFQNEAQLDKSGLPSDRFFAERPEGSVSTLKIQRTQQEDSAVYLCASSLVGGLRNAEQYFGPGTRLTVT.

The V gene is TRBV27, the J gene TRBJ2-2; weak D call: TRBD2 (5 bases). The V end was cut by 9 bases, the J end by 2 bases, with 25 bases between. The V gene's germline CDR1 is MNHEY and CDR2 SMNVEV (reference sequence). The CDR3 is made up of 18 amino acids. The CDR3 here is CARSRDTTGLINTGELFF. The CDR3 nucleotides are TGTGCCAGGAGTCGGGATACGACCGGCCTGATAAACACCGGGGAGCTGTTTTTT.

The V gene is TRBV6-1, the J gene TRBJ1-3; D might be TRBD1 (6 bases). The CDR3 is 18 residues long. V lost 3 bases to trimming and J lost 2 bases, with 20 bases between them. Germline CDR1 MNHNS, CDR2 SASEGT. CDR3 in amino acids: CASSDSPGESFAGNTIYF. CDR3 sequence (DNA): TGTGCCAGCAGTGATTCGCCAGGGGAGTCCTTTGCTGGAAACACCATATATTTT.

This clone was found once. This chain joins TRBV18 and TRBJ1-6; D gene ambiguous. V gave up 5 bases and J gave up 15 bases, with 14 bases separating them. This CDR3 region has 12 residues. The germline V gene has CDR1 KGHSH and CDR2 LQKENI. The CDR3 spells CASSGSSRSLHF. DNA for the CDR3: TGTGCCAGCTCAGGTTCGTCCCGGAGCCTCCACTTT.

The V gene is TRBV10-3, the J gene TRBJ1-1, with D possibly matching TRBD1 (6 bases). The CDR3 runs to 14 residues. Germline CDR1 reads ENHRY; CDR2 reads SYGVKD. Trimming shortened V by 3 bases and J by 0 bases, and 8 bases separated the two germline ends. CDR3 sequence: CAISEQGMNTEAFF. The CDR3 nucleotides are TGTGCCATCAGTGAACAGGGAATGAACACTGAAGCTTTCTTT.

The chain combines TRBV19 with TRBJ2-1; no clear D gene. Germline CDR1 and CDR2: LNHDA and SQIVND (reference sequence). Trimming shortened V by 5 bases and J by 8 bases, and 10 bases separated the two germline ends. The CDR3 extends over 12 amino acids. The CDR3 sequence: CASSLFSHEQFF. For the CDR3, the DNA is TGTGCCAGTAGTCTCTTTAGCCATGAGCAGTTCTTC. Complete variable domain (other parts from reference TRBV19 and TRBJ2-1): DGGITQSPKYLFRKEGQNVTLSCEQNLNHDAMYWYRQDPGQGLRLIYYSQIVNDFQKGDIAEGYSVSREKKESFPLTVTSAQKNPTAFYLCASSLFSHEQFFGPGTRLTVL.

V usage is TRBV6-1 and J usage is TRBJ2-1; D is possibly TRBD1 (6 bases). Trimming took 7 bases from V and 5 from J, leaving 15 bases between them. The CDR3 spans 14 residues. The germline CDR1 and CDR2 sequences are MNHNS and SASEGT. The CDR3 coding sequence is TGTGCCAGCAAAGAGGGACATTACAACAATGAGCAGTTCTTC. Translated, it gives CASKEGHYNNEQFF.

The chain uses TRBV5-1 and TRBJ2-5; weak D call: TRBD1 (5 bases). There are 13 residues in the CDR3. Trimming took 4 bases from V and 2 from J, leaving 9 bases between them. CDR1 SGHRS and CDR2 YFSETQ come from the germline V gene. The CDR3 here is CASSTDTQETQYF. In DNA, the CDR3 is TGCGCCAGCAGCACGGACACGCAAGAGACCCAGTACTTC.

The genes are TRBV18 and TRBJ1-4; TRBD1 might be the D (6 bases). This CDR3 comprises 13 residues. Germline CDR1 is KGHSH and CDR2 is LQKENI. V lost 3 bases and J lost 6, with 8 bases in between. The CDR3 reads CASSPRGYEKLFF. The CDR3 DNA reads as TGTGCCAGCTCACCCAGGGGATATGAAAAACTGTTTTTT.

This chain connects TRBV11-2 to TRBJ2-1, with 7 bases lining up with TRBD1. Germline V gene lookup returns CDR1 SGHAT and CDR2 FQNNGV. The CDR3 loop spans 17 amino acids. V dropped 1 base and J dropped 8; count of bases not matched to a gene: 14. The CDR3 is CASSLAYRGLGSDEQFF. The DNA of the CDR3 is TGTGCCAGCAGCTTAGCATACAGGGGTTTAGGGTCTGATGAGCAGTTCTTC.